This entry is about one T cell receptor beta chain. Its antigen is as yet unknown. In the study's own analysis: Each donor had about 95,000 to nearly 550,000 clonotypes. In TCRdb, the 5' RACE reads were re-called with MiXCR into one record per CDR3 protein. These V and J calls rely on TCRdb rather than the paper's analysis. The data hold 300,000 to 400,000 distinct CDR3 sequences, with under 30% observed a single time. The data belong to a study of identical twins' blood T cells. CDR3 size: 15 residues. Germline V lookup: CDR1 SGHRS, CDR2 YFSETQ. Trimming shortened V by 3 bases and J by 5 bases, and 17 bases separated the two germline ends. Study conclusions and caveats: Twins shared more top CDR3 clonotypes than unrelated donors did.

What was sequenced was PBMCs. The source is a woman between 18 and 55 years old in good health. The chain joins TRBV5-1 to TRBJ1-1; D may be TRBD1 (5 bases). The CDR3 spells CASSSRGVFGTEAFF. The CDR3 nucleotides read TGCGCCAGCAGCTCGCGAGGGGTTTTTGGAACTGAAGCTTTCTTT.